The next 19 T cell receptor beta chains were all read from a single sample in a study of Graves' ophthalmopathy and Graves' hyperthyroidism. Using RNA transcripts, the TCR beta CDR3 regions were amplified. Second-round multiplex PCR followed a first-round RT-PCR using HTBI primers. TCRdb fed the multiplex PCR reads into MiXCR, producing one record per CDR3 protein. This sample has 200,000 to 300,000 distinct CDR3 sequences, with about 46% found just once. Sequences were obtained from peripheral blood. These receptors originate from an adult man with Graves' ophthalmopathy.

In this sample, this clonotype turned up a few times. This chain uses TRBV7-8 with TRBJ1-4, with 8 bases fitting TRBD1. The germline V gene has CDR1 SGHVS and CDR2 FQNEAQ. The CDR3 covers 13 residues. The V segment lost 10 bases and the J segment 3 bases; nucleotides outside the gene matches: 4. The CDR3 DNA is TGTGCCACCCAGGGGGCTGCTAATGAAAAACTGTTTTTT. It codes for CATQGAANEKLFF.

As concerns this clonotype: At one end the junction does not follow the germline gene, possibly because of a read error. The V gene is TRBV20-1, the J gene TRBJ1-1, with 10 positions matching TRBD1. The CDR3 sequence is 14 residues long. In germline, CDR1 is DFQATT, CDR2 SNEGSKA (reference sequence). CDR3 amino acids: CSANKGTGVTEALF. DNA of the CDR3: TGCAGTGCTAACAAGGGGACAGGGGTCACTGAAGCTCTCTTT.

The rearrangement uses TRBV5-4 and TRBJ1-4; D is undetermined. The V end lost 5 bases, the J end lost 1 base, and 15 bases lay between the germline ends. Germline assignment: CDR1 SGHNT and CDR2 YYREEE (reference sequence). The CDR3 totals 16 residues. The DNA of the CDR3 is TGTGCCAGCAGTCGCGAGCCTCATGAAACTAATGAAAAACTGTTTTTT. The encoded protein is CASSREPHETNEKLFF.

This chain connects TRBV6-2 or TRBV6-3 to TRBJ2-5, with D uncertain. Trimming pared 4 bases from V and 7 bases from J, leaving 10 bases between. The germline CDR1 and CDR2 sequences are MNHEY and SVGEGT. This CDR3 has 12 amino acids. The DNA of the CDR3 is TGTGCCAGCAGTTCCGACTCAGGGACCCAGTACTTC. Protein: CASSSDSGTQYF.

The V and J genes are TRBV5-6 and TRBJ2-5; D is uncertain. The CDR3 length is 15 residues. The ends were cut back, 0 bases at V and 4 bases at J, with 13 bases in the middle. From germline, CDR1 is SGHDT and CDR2 YYEEEE. The CDR3 DNA reads as TGTGCCAGCAGCTTGGCCAGCTCCGCTACAGAGACCCAGTACTTC. Translation gives CASSLASSATETQYF.

This clonotype was counted at least ten times. This sequence joins TRBV2 and TRBJ1-2; D is unresolved. In germline, CDR1 is SNHLY, CDR2 FYNNEI. Trimming pared 1 base from V and 2 bases from J, leaving 8 bases between. The CDR3 runs to 14 residues. CDR3 coding DNA: TGTGCCAGCAGTGAAGGGGCAGGCAACTATGGCTACACCTTC. Translated, it gives CASSEGAGNYGYTF.

V usage is TRBV6-2 or TRBV6-3 and J usage is TRBJ2-5; weak D call: TRBD2 (6 bases). Germline-derived CDR1 and CDR2 are MNHEY and SVGEGT. This CDR3 comprises 13 residues. Trimming pared 8 bases from V and 4 bases from J, leaving 14 bases between. In DNA, the CDR3 is TGTGCCAGCCGTAGCGGTAGGCCAGAGACCCAGTACTTC. Protein: CASRSGRPETQYF.

Details on this clonotype: A much larger clone lies a single base off, so this may be a read error. The chain employs TRBV29-1 and TRBJ2-2; D is perhaps TRBD1 or TRBD2 (6 bases each). The CDR3 totals 14 residues. Germline-derived CDR1 and CDR2 are SQVTM and ANQGSEA. The CDR3 is CSVPGHVNTGGLFF. The CDR3 bases are TGCAGCGTACCGGGACACGTGAACACCGGGGGGCTGTTTTTT.

This sequence joins TRBV7-7 and TRBJ2-7, with D uncertain. Germline V gene lookup returns CDR1 SSHAT and CDR2 FNYEAQ (reference sequence). This CDR3 has 13 residues. The V end lost 4 bases, the J end lost 5 bases, and 12 bases lay between the germline ends. The CDR3 protein is CASSSTLSNEQYF. CDR3 nucleotides: TGTGCCAGCAGCTCGACCTTGTCCAACGAGCAGTACTTC.

There are a few counts of this clonotype. The genes are TRBV2 and TRBJ2-3, with TRBD1 matching 7 bases. The V segment lost 3 bases and the J segment 4 bases; nucleotides outside the gene matches: 7. CDR1 and CDR2 (germline): SNHLY, FYNNEI. This CDR3 comprises 15 residues. CDR3 sequence: CASSERQGVSDTQYF. CDR3 bases: TGTGCCAGCAGTGAGAGACAGGGAGTTTCAGATACGCAGTATTTT.

The chain couples TRBV7-9 to TRBJ2-7; 10 bases line up with TRBD1. CDR1 and CDR2 from the germline V gene are SEHNR and FQNEAQ (reference sequence). The CDR3 sequence is 16 residues long. J lost 1 base, V lost 5 bases, and 8 bases had no gene match. The CDR3 loop reads CASSRERTGGSYEQYF. In DNA form, the CDR3 reads TGTGCCAGCAGCCGAGAGCGGACAGGGGGATCCTACGAGCAGTACTTC.

This clonotype was picked up a small number of times. A junction boundary mismatches the germline segment, possibly from a read error. The chain recombines TRBV10-2 with TRBJ2-2; 11 bases are a match to TRBD2. This CDR3 contains 13 residues. The germline V gene encodes CDR1 WSHSY and CDR2 SAAADI. CDR3: CASRLAGTGELFF. In nucleotides, the CDR3 is TGCGCCAGTAGACTAGCGGGGACCGGGGAGCTATTTTTT.

The chain uses TRBV10-2 and TRBJ1-4, with D unclear. Trimming took 2 bases from V and 6 from J, leaving 7 bases between them. CDR3 size: 13 residues. Per germline, CDR1 WSHSY and CDR2 SAAADI. The CDR3 protein is CASSEGRHEKLFF. CDR3 sequence (DNA): TGCGCCAGCAGTGAGGGCCGGCATGAAAAACTGTTTTTT.

This clonotype came up a few times. CDR3 protein: CSARGVGAEETQYF. For the CDR3, the DNA is TGCAGTGCTAGAGGAGTGGGGGCGGAAGAGACCCAGTACTTC. V is TRBV20-1 and J is TRBJ2-5; possible D gene TRBD1, 6 bases. Germline CDR1 and CDR2: DFQATT and SNEGSKA (reference sequence). This CDR3 is built from 14 residues. Trimming pared 1 base from V and 3 bases from J, leaving 12 bases between.

Concerning this clonotype itself: At one end, the junction sequence differs from germline, possibly due to a read error. The V and J genes are TRBV7-8 and TRBJ2-5; TRBD1 matches 8 bases. The CDR3 has 15 residues. Germline V CDR1 and CDR2: SGHVS, FQNEAQ. CDR3 in DNA: TGTGCTAGCAGCGGCCTACAGGGGGAGGAGGAGACCCAGTACTTC. Translation gives CASSGLQGEEETQYF.

This clonotype was counted many times. V is TRBV29-1 and J is TRBJ2-7, with D unresolved. V lost 8 bases to trimming and J lost 3 bases, with 14 bases between them. The CDR3 spans 12 residues. Germline-derived CDR1 and CDR2 are SQVTM and ANQGSEA. The CDR3 bases are TGCAGCTTGGCATACAGTAGCTACGAGCAGTACTTC. Its protein is CSLAYSSYEQYF.

The CDR3 DNA reads TGTGCCAGCAGCCAAGATTGGGGAATAGCTTTCTTT. Amino acid sequence: CASSQDWGIAFF. The rearrangement uses TRBV9 and TRBJ1-1; D is uncertain. V lost 4 bases, J lost 10 bases, and 14 bases lay in between. Germline values: CDR1 SGDLS, CDR2 YYNGEE. The CDR3 is made up of 12 amino acids.

This rearrangement joins TRBV7-2 to TRBJ2-5; possible D gene TRBD1, 6 bases. Between the trimmed V and J ends, which lost 4 bases and 4 bases, there was a span of 19 bases. CDR3 length equals 16 residues. Germline V gene lookup returns CDR1 SGHTA and CDR2 FQGNSA. Here the CDR3 DNA reads TGTGCCAGCAGCTCGGACATGGGGGCGCTAAGAGAGACCCAGTACTTC. The encoded protein is CASSSDMGALRETQYF.

This clonotype has just a few counts. The junction does not match germline at one end; this may be a read error. The V and J genes are TRBV6-1 and TRBJ2-7, with 10 bases that match TRBD2. This CDR3 is built from 15 residues. Germline V CDR1 and CDR2: MNHNS, SASEGT. This CDR3 reads CASSTGLADTYEQYF. CDR3 bases: TGCGCCAGCAGTACTGGACTAGCGGATACCTACGAGCAGTACTTC.